These 16 T cell receptor beta chains came from one sample sequenced in a study of response to subunit inactivated influenza vaccine. MiXCR, run by TCRdb on the RT-PCR reads, gives a single entry per CDR3 protein. The sample lists about 800,000 distinct CDR3 sequences, 20% to 25% seen once, with approximately 10% in the top ten. Sequenced here: PBMCs from blood, sampled approximately 5 days after vaccination. All receptors derive from a man between 50 and 59 years old who received an inactivated influenza vaccine.

The chain uses TRBV28 and TRBJ2-5, with 7 bases lining up with TRBD2. This CDR3 has 14 amino acids. Looked up from germline, CDR1 is MDHEN and CDR2 is SYDVKM. V dropped 9 bases and J dropped 5; count of bases not matched to a gene: 12. CDR3 sequence: CASVERRGGETQYF. In nucleotides, the CDR3 is TGTGCCAGTGTAGAAAGAAGGGGAGGGGAGACCCAGTACTTC.

The chain carries TRBV19 and TRBJ1-2, with D tentatively TRBD1 (6 bases). V was cut by 5 bases and J by 1 base, with 17 bases left in between. Germline V gene lookup returns CDR1 LNHDA and CDR2 SQIVND (reference sequence). This CDR3 spans 16 amino acids. CDR3 nucleotides: TGTGCCAGTAGTGGGGGCACGGCCAATCTTAACTATGGCTACACCTTC. Residues: CASSGGTANLNYGYTF.

This clonotype was detected only a few times. The J gene is TRBJ1-2, the V gene TRBV5-1, with 12 positions matching TRBD1. This CDR3 has 19 residues. Germline V gives CDR1 SGHRS, CDR2 YFSETQ. Unmatched junction bases numbered 9, after V lost 0 bases and J lost 0 bases. CDR3 sequence reads: CASSLAREGQGATNYGYTF. Written as DNA, the CDR3 is TGCGCCAGCAGCTTGGCCCGGGAGGGACAGGGGGCCACTAACTATGGCTACACCTTC.

J is TRBJ2-4 and V is TRBV7-3, with D unclear. This CDR3 is built from 13 residues. Per germline, CDR1 SGHTA and CDR2 FQGTGA. V shed 2 bases and J shed 9 bases, with 11 bases lying between them. CDR3 DNA: TGTGCCAGCAGCTTAGGATTGGATGGCATTCAGTACTTC. Translation: CASSLGLDGIQYF. Using reference TRBV7-3 and TRBJ2-4 for the parts outside the CDR3, the full variable domain is GAGVSQTPSNKVTEKGKYVELRCDPISGHTALYWYRQSLGQGPEFLIYFQGTGAADDSGLPNDRFFAVRPEGSVSTLKIQRTERGDSAVYLCASSLGLDGIQYFGAGTRLSVL.

This clonotype was observed a handful of times. V and J are TRBV2 and TRBJ2-1, with D possibly being TRBD2 (6 bases). V gave up 2 bases and J gave up 8 bases, with 16 bases separating them. The CDR3 sequence is 15 residues long. From germline, CDR1 is SNHLY and CDR2 FYNNEI. The CDR3 spells CASSETGLPTHEQFF. The CDR3 DNA sequence: TGTGCCAGCAGTGAAACGGGACTCCCCACCCATGAGCAGTTCTTC.

The chain carries TRBV3-1 and TRBJ1-1; TRBD1 matches 8 bases. Germline V gene lookup returns CDR1 LGHDT and CDR2 YNNKEL (reference sequence). After removal of 1 base from V and 4 bases from J, the junction contained 5 bases not matched to a gene. This CDR3 is built from 15 residues. The CDR3 loop reads CASSQAGGEGTEAFF. In DNA, the CDR3 is TGTGCCAGCAGCCAAGCAGGGGGCGAGGGCACTGAAGCTTTCTTT.

This chain connects TRBV2 to TRBJ2-6; D call uncertain. Trimming shortened V by 5 bases and J by 0 bases, and 8 bases separated the two germline ends. Germline CDR1 SNHLY, CDR2 FYNNEI. This CDR3 has 15 amino acids. The CDR3 spells CASSRSYSGANVLTF. Written as DNA, the CDR3 is TGTGCCAGCAGTCGCAGTTACTCTGGGGCCAACGTCCTGACTTTC.

This clonotype was observed at least ten times. This sequence joins TRBV20-1 and TRBJ2-3; 8 nucleotides agree with TRBD2. The length of the CDR3 is 14 residues. Trimming removed 0 bases from V and 5 bases from J; junction bases left unmatched: 4. The germline V gene has CDR1 DFQATT and CDR2 SNEGSKA (reference sequence). The CDR3 here is CSARDSLAGDTQYF. CDR3 coding DNA: TGCAGTGCTAGAGATAGCCTAGCGGGAGATACGCAGTATTTT.

Many counts were recorded for this clonotype. The V gene is TRBV29-1, the J gene TRBJ2-5; 7 bases align to TRBD1. The CDR3 is made up of 12 amino acids. Germline lookup yields CDR1 SQVTM and CDR2 ANQGSEA. V trimming: 4 bases; J trimming: 4 bases; junction bases outside the gene matches: 3. The CDR3 spells CSVGNRGETQYF. DNA for the CDR3: TGCAGCGTTGGGAACAGGGGAGAGACCCAGTACTTC.

There are a few counts of this clonotype. The V gene is TRBV12-3 or TRBV12-4, the J gene TRBJ1-4; D ambiguous. The CDR3 has 14 residues. The V end was cut by 2 bases, the J end by 5 bases, with 9 bases between. CDR3 sequence reads: CASSLNGMNEKLFF. The CDR3 nucleotides are TGTGCCAGCAGTTTAAACGGGATGAATGAAAAACTGTTTTTT.

This clonotype was counted between two and nine times. This sequence joins TRBV5-1 and TRBJ1-1; 8 bases align to TRBD1. V lost 4 bases to trimming and J lost 0 bases; unmatched junction nucleotides: 5. Germline values: CDR1 SGHRS, CDR2 YFSETQ. This CDR3 spans 15 amino acids. CDR3 DNA: TGCGCCAGCAGCAATGGGGACAGGATGAACACTGAAGCTTTCTTT. The encoded protein is CASSNGDRMNTEAFF.

The rearrangement joins TRBV7-9 to TRBJ2-2; D not certain. The CDR3 extends over 14 amino acids. Germline lookup yields CDR1 SEHNR and CDR2 FQNEAQ (reference sequence). V was pared by 5 bases and J by 1 base, with 8 bases between. The CDR3 bases are TGTGCCAGCAGCAAGGACCTGAACACCGGGGAGCTGTTTTTT. This sequence encodes CASSKDLNTGELFF.

The genes are TRBV5-1 and TRBJ2-7; 8 positions agree with TRBD1. The V and J ends lost 3 bases and 7 bases, in that order; junction bases with no gene match: 9. The CDR3 totals 14 residues. Germline assignment: CDR1 SGHRS and CDR2 YFSETQ. The CDR3 bases are TGCGCCAGCAGCTCACGGGACAGGTTTCGGGAGCAGTACTTC. Residues: CASSSRDRFREQYF.

The V gene is TRBV4-2, the J gene TRBJ2-7; 14 positions agree with TRBD2. The V gene's germline CDR1 is LGHNA and CDR2 YNFKEQ. The V segment lost 3 bases and the J segment 7 bases; nucleotides outside the gene matches: 14. The CDR3 is 18 residues long. In DNA, the CDR3 is TGTGCCAGCAGCCATCCCGGGACTAGCGGGAGCCACGCGGGGGAGCAGTACTTC. Translated: CASSHPGTSGSHAGEQYF.

V usage is TRBV7-8 and J usage is TRBJ2-6; D is unclear. The CDR3 is 17 residues long. Germline values: CDR1 SGHVS, CDR2 FQNEAQ. Trimming shortened V by 2 bases and J by 0 bases, and 11 bases separated the two germline ends. The CDR3 loop is CASSLFRWSSGANVLTF. The CDR3 DNA is TGTGCCAGCAGCTTATTCAGGTGGAGCTCTGGGGCCAACGTCCTGACTTTC.

V is TRBV11-2 and J is TRBJ1-5; tentatively, D is TRBD1 (5 bases). Trimming left V 1 base short and J 5 bases short, with 12 bases between. The CDR3 is 15 amino acids. Germline CDR1 and CDR2: SGHAT and FQNNGV. The CDR3 region has the DNA TGTGCCAGCAGCTTAGCCCTCGGCAGGGATCAGCCCCAGCATTTT. It codes for CASSLALGRDQPQHF.